What follows describes a single TCR beta chain. Its antigen remains unidentified. Exclusion of a patient followed from autoimmune disease history or systemic immunosuppression. Sequencing used immunoSEQ multiplex PCR; TCRdb keeps in-frame clones, though not all of them. Of approximately 74,000 clones in the sample, 75% to 95% were seen once. Germline V gene lookup returns CDR1 SGHAT and CDR2 FQNNGV. V lost 5 bases to trimming and J lost 4 bases, with 12 bases between them. This CDR3 contains 13 residues. This sample was taken from a study of OX40 agonist ivuxolimab in advanced cancers. Across the study: Partial responses were achieved by three patients, of whom one had hepatocellular carcinoma and two had cutaneous melanoma.

Study results and caveats: CD8+ T cells averaged more expanded clones than CD4+. At 0.1 to 3.0 mg/kg and by week 6, clonal expansion occurred in CD4+ and CD8+ blood T cells.

The chain combines TRBV11-2 with TRBJ2-7; D ambiguous. The source was CD4+ or CD8+ T cells sorted from blood, collected in a trial of the OX40 agonist ivuxolimab. The TCR sequence derives from an adult with an advanced solid tumor such as melanoma, head and neck, liver or kidney cancer. Here the CDR3 reads CASSIRAAYEQYF. For the CDR3, the DNA is TGTGCCAGCAGCATCCGGGCTGCGTACGAGCAGTACTTC.